A selection of T cell receptor beta chains follows, all from one sample in a study of CD8+CD57+ T cells in acquired aplastic anemia. TCRdb independently ran MiXCR on the reads; one entry per CDR3 protein. The sample yields about 120,000 distinct CDR3 sequences, 50% to 60% seen once. Source material: sorted CD4+, CD8+, or CD8+CD57+ T cells (not recorded which) from PBMCs. All receptors derive from a human donor with aplastic anemia. Both conserved end residues are part of each CDR3. D genes are given only for firm matches. Expanded clones get a size class; other rows say once, few or many, or leave the size out.

-,TRBJ1-2,few,TRBV29-1,CSVDDKAHYGYTF,TGCAGCGTTGATGATAAGGCACACTATGGCTACACCTTC
TRBD1,TRBJ1-4,-,TRBV5-1,CASRRTGSEKLFF,TGCGCCAGCCGCCGGACAGGAAGTGAAAAACTGTTTTTT
-,TRBJ1-5,many,TRBV5-1,CASSLEGGNQPQHF,TGCGCCAGCAGCTTGGAAGGCGGCAATCAGCCCCAGCATTTT
-,TRBJ2-6,-,TRBV7-8,CASSPWERSGANVLTF,TGTGCCAGCAGCCCCTGGGAGCGCTCTGGGGCCAACGTCCTGACTTTC
TRBD2,TRBJ2-7,-,TRBV2,CASSKTSGSRYF,TGTGCCAGCAGTAAGACTAGCGGGAGTCGGTACTTC
TRBD2,TRBJ2-5,-,TRBV3-1,CASSQGLAVGYQETQYF,TGTGCCAGCAGCCAAGGGCTAGCGGTGGGGTACCAAGAGACCCAGTACTTC
-,TRBJ2-7,few,TRBV24-1,CATSDSGLSDEQYF,TGTGCCACCAGTGATTCAGGGCTTAGCGACGAGCAGTACTTC
-,TRBJ1-2,many,TRBV9,CASSGNYGYTF,TGTGCCAGCAGCGGTAACTATGGCTACACCTTC
-,TRBJ2-7,-,TRBV12-3/TRBV12-4,CASAGGSTYEQYF,TGTGCCAGCGCTGGGGGGTCCACCTACGAGCAGTACTTC
-,TRBJ2-5,-,TRBV12-3/TRBV12-4,CASSLSGGGETQYF,TGTGCCAGCAGTTTATCAGGGGGAGGCGAGACCCAGTACTTC
-,TRBJ2-7,-,TRBV11-2,CASSRNRPGQTSYEQYF,TGTGCCAGCAGCCGAAACCGTCCGGGACAAACTAGTTACGAGCAGTACTTC
-,TRBJ2-1,-,TRBV7-3,CASSLGGAPNEQFF,TGTGCCAGCAGCTTAGGCGGGGCCCCAAATGAGCAGTTCTTC
TRBD1,TRBJ1-1,few,TRBV30,CAWSTGGADEAFF,TGTGCCTGGAGTACAGGGGGCGCGGATGAAGCTTTCTTT
-,TRBJ2-7,-,TRBV7-2,CASSFDPYEQYF,TGTGCCAGCAGCTTCGACCCATACGAGCAGTACTTC
TRBD2,TRBJ2-1,many,TRBV9,CASSTGTSGSRDEQFF,TGTGCCAGCAGTACCGGGACTAGCGGGAGTAGGGATGAGCAGTTCTTC